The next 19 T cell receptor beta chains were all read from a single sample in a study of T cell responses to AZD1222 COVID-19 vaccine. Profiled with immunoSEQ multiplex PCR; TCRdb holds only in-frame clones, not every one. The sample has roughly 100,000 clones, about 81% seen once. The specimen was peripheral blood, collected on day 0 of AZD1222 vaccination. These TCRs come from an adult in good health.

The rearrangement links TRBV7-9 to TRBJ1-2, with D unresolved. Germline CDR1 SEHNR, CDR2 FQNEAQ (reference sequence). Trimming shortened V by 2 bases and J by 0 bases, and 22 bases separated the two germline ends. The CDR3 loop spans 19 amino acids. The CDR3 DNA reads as TGTGCCAGCAGCTTATTAGTAAACGGGGAGGGTTTGGCTAACTATGGCTACACCTTC. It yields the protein CASSLLVNGEGLANYGYTF. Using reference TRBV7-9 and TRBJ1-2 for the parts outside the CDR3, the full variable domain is DTGVSQNPRHKITKRGQNVTFRCDPISEHNRLYWYRQTLGQGPEFLTYFQNEAQLEKSRLLSDRFSAERPKGSFSTLEIQRTEQGDSAMYLCASSLLVNGEGLANYGYTFGSGTRLTVV.

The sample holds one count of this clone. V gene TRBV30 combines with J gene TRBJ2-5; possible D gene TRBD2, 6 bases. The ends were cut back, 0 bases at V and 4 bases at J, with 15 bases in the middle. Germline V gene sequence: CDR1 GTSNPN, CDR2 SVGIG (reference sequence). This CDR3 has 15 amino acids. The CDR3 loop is CAWSVQGGVGETQYF. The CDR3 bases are TGTGCCTGGAGTGTCCAGGGCGGGGTCGGAGAGACCCAGTACTTC.

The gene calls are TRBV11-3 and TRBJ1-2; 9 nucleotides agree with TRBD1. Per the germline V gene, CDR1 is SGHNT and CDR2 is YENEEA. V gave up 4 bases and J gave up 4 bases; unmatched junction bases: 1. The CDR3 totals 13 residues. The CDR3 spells CASSSGQGYGYTF. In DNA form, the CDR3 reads TGTGCCAGCAGCTCGGGACAGGGCTATGGCTACACCTTC.

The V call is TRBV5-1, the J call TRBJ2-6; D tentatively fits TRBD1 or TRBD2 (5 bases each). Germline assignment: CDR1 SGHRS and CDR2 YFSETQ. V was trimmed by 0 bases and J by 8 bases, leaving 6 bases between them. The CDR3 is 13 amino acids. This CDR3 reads CASSLGGSNVLTF. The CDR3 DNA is TGCGCCAGCAGCTTGGGGGGGTCCAACGTCCTGACTTTC.

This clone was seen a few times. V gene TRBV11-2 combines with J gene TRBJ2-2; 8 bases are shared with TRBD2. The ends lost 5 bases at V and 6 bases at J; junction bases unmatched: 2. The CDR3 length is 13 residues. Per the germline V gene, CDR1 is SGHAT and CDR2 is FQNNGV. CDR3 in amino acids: CASSRTSPGELFF. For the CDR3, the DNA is TGTGCCAGCAGCCGGACTAGCCCCGGGGAGCTGTTTTTT.

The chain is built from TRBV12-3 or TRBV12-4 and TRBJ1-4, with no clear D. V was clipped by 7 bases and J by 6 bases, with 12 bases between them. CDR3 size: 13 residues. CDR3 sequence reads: CASMGVADEKLFF. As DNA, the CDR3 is TGTGCCAGCATGGGCGTGGCGGATGAAAAACTGTTTTTT.

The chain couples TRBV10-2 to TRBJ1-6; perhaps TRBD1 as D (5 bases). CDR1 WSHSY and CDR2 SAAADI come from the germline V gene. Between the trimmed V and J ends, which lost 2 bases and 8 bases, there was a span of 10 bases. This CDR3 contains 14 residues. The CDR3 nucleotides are TGCGCCAGCAGTGAGGGGGGTTCGTATTCACCCCTCCACTTT. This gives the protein CASSEGGSYSPLHF.

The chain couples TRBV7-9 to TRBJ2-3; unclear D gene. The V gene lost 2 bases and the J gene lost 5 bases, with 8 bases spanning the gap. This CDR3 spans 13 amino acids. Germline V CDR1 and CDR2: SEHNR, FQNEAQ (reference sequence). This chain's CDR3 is CASSLHLRDTQYF. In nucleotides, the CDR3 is TGTGCCAGCAGCTTACATTTGAGAGATACGCAGTATTTT.

CDR3 region: CASSYSRDNAHTQYF. The CDR3 DNA is TGTGCCAGCAGTTACTCCCGGGACAATGCTCATACGCAGTATTTT. The V and J genes are TRBV6-5 and TRBJ2-3, with D perhaps matching TRBD1 (6 bases). The germline V gene encodes CDR1 MNHEY and CDR2 SVGAGI. The V end was cut by 0 bases, the J end by 7 bases, with 14 bases between. The CDR3 is 15 residues long.

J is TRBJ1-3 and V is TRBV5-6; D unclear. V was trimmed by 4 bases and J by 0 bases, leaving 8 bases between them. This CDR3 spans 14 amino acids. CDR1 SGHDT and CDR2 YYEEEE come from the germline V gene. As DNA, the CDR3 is TGTGCCAGCAGCGTCGGGCTCTCTGGAAACACCATATATTTT. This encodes CASSVGLSGNTIYF.

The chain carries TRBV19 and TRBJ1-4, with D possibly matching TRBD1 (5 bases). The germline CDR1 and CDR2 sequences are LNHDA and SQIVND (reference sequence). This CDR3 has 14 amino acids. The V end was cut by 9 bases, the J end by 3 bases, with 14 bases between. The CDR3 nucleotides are TGTGCCAGCCGGGTGACAGCCTCTAATGAAAAACTGTTTTTT. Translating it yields CASRVTASNEKLFF.

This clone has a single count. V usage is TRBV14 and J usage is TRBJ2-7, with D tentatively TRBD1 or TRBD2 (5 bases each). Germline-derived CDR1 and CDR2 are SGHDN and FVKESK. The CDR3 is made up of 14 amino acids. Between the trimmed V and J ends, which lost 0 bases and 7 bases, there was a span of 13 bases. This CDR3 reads CASSQESPWGEQYF. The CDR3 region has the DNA TGTGCCAGCAGCCAAGAAAGCCCTTGGGGGGAGCAGTACTTC. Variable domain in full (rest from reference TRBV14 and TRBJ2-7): EAGVTQFPSHSVIEKGQTVTLRCDPISGHDNLYWYRRVMGKEIKFLLHFVKESKQDESGMPNNRFLAERTGGTYSTLKVQPAELEDSGVYFCASSQESPWGEQYFGPGTRLTVT.

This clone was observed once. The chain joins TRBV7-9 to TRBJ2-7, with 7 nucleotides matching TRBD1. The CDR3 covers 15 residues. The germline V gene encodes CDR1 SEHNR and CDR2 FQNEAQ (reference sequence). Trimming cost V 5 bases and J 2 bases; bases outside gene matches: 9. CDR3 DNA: TGTGCCAGCAGCCCCCAGGGACAGTTTGCCTACGAGCAGTACTTC. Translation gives CASSPQGQFAYEQYF.

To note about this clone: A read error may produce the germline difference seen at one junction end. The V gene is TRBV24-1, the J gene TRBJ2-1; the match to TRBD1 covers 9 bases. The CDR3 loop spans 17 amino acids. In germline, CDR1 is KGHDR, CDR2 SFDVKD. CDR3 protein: CATRDGTGRGGYNEQFF. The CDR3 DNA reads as TGTGCCACCCGTGACGGGACAGGGAGGGGGGGGTACAATGAGCAGTTCTTC.

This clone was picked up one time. The CDR3 coding sequence is TGTGCCAGTAGCCCAGGACATCCTTATGGCTACACCTTC. It is translated as CASSPGHPYGYTF. V and J are TRBV19 and TRBJ1-2; D might be TRBD1 (5 bases). Germline CDR1 LNHDA, CDR2 SQIVND (reference sequence). V lost 6 bases, J lost 5 bases, and 13 bases lay in between. The CDR3 totals 13 residues.

The CDR3 nucleotides read TGTGCCAGCAGTTTAGGGAGGGGGCAGGAGCAGTACTTC. Its translation: CASSLGRGQEQYF. The rearrangement links TRBV12-3 or TRBV12-4 to TRBJ2-7; D is perhaps TRBD1 (7 bases). This CDR3 is 13 amino acids long. V lost 1 base, J lost 7 bases, and 11 bases lay in between.

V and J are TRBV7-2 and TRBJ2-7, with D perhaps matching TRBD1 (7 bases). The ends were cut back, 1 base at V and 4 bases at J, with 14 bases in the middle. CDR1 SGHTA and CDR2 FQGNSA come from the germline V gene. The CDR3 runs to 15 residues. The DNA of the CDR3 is TGTGCCAGCAGCTTAGTAGGGGGGACAGAGTACGAGCAGTACTTC. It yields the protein CASSLVGGTEYEQYF. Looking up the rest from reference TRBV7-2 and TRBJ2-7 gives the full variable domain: GAGVSQSPSNKVTEKGKDVELRCDPISGHTALYWYRQSLGQGLEFLIYFQGNSAPDKSGLPSDRFSAERTGGSVSTLTIQRTQQEDSAVYLCASSLVGGTEYEQYFGPGTRLTVT.

The CDR3 DNA reads TGTGCCAGCTGCTCGACAGGGGAAGAGACCCAGTACTTC. Translated, it gives CASCSTGEETQYF. This chain links TRBV18 with TRBJ2-5; 8 bases line up with TRBD1. The CDR3 spans 13 residues. Per the germline V gene, CDR1 is KGHSH and CDR2 is LQKENI. V dropped 7 bases and J dropped 3; count of bases not matched to a gene: 4. Full variable domain (missing parts from reference TRBV18 and TRBJ2-5): NAGVMQNPRHLVRRRGQEARLRCSPMKGHSHVYWYRQLPEEGLKFMVYLQKENIIDESGMPKERFSAEFPKEGPSILRIQQVVRGDSAAYFCASCSTGEETQYFGPGTRLLVL.

CDR3 DNA sequence: TGTGCCAGCAGCGTAGGAGGGATGGTGGATGAGCAGTTCTTC. It encodes CASSVGGMVDEQFF. This chain joins TRBV9 and TRBJ2-1, with D possibly being TRBD2 (5 bases). The V end lost 0 bases, the J end lost 8 bases, and 12 bases lay between the germline ends. There are 14 residues in the CDR3. Per the germline V gene, CDR1 is SGDLS and CDR2 is YYNGEE.